One and the same sample provided the 27 T cell receptor beta chains below, sequenced in a study of T-cell memory formation after mild COVID-19 (dated by TCRdb to 2020 to 2023). The library came from 5' RACE. TCRdb shows the sequencer as Illumina NovaSeq 6000. Through fastp at Q25 and MiXCR, TCRdb rebuilt clones from the public reads, retaining in-frame beta chains. Merged by CDR3 protein, the rows form single entries marked with the most common genes and DNA. For this sample there are fewer than 700,000 distinct CDR3 sequences; approximately 19% appear just once. About 12% of the sample belongs to the ten largest clones. Input material: PBMCs or a T cell subset sorted from them (not recorded which). These receptor sequences come from an adult woman who had mild COVID-19 (a few samples of this study predate the infection). The sample titles of this study are shuffled in the database, so cell type and time point are left out; the donor was told from shared clones.

A few counts support this clonotype. The chain has TRBV7-8 and TRBJ2-1, with no clear D. The V end lost 8 bases, the J end lost 0 bases, and 5 bases lay between the germline ends. Per the germline V gene, CDR1 is SGHVS and CDR2 is FQNEAQ. The CDR3 spans 12 residues. The CDR3 reads CASHYSYNEQFF. DNA for the CDR3: TGTGCCAGCCATTACTCCTACAATGAGCAGTTCTTC.

This clonotype was observed a handful of times. The J gene is TRBJ1-1, the V gene TRBV7-2; D gene uncertain. This CDR3 comprises 11 residues. The germline V gene has CDR1 SGHTA and CDR2 FQGNSA. Deletions cut 5 bases from V and 7 bases from J, with 8 bases between. In DNA form, the CDR3 reads TGTGCCAGCAGCGTAGTCAGTGAAGCTTTCTTT. Translated, it gives CASSVVSEAFF.

J is TRBJ1-5 and V is TRBV19; D is undetermined. This CDR3 is 15 amino acids long. Trimming shortened V by 8 bases and J by 9 bases, and 23 bases separated the two germline ends. Germline CDR1 and CDR2: LNHDA and SQIVND (reference sequence). The CDR3 protein is CASSTAGFTSRPQHF. The CDR3 bases are TGTGCCAGTTCCACCGCGGGCTTTACCTCAAGGCCCCAGCATTTT.

This rearrangement joins TRBV25-1 to TRBJ2-3; the D is unclear. CDR1 and CDR2 (germline): MGHDK, SYGVNS. V was cut by 3 bases and J by 5 bases, with 12 bases left in between. There are 14 residues in the CDR3. The CDR3 loop is CASSDPRRLDTQYF. DNA of the CDR3: TGTGCCAGCAGTGATCCTAGGCGGTTAGATACGCAGTATTTT.

The gene calls are TRBV30 and TRBJ2-5; D is ambiguous. Trimming left V 7 bases short and J 5 bases short, with 17 bases between. CDR1 and CDR2 (germline): GTSNPN, SVGIG (reference sequence). The CDR3 has 13 residues. CDR3 nucleotide sequence: TGTGCCTCCAGCCTATACTTTGGGGAGACCCAGTACTTC. The encoded protein is CASSLYFGETQYF.

The chain recombines TRBV15 with TRBJ2-5; a weak D match, TRBD1 (5 bases). The CDR3 length is 15 residues. Between the trimmed V and J ends, which lost 3 bases and 9 bases, there was a span of 20 bases. Germline V gene lookup returns CDR1 LNHNV and CDR2 YYDKDF (reference sequence). The CDR3 here is CATSRAVGVERAQYF. The CDR3 DNA is TGTGCCACCAGCAGGGCAGTAGGGGTGGAAAGGGCCCAGTACTTC.

V and J are TRBV7-3 and TRBJ1-1; no clear D gene. CDR3 size: 14 residues. The germline V gene has CDR1 SGHTA and CDR2 FQGTGA. Trimming took 0 bases from V and 1 from J, leaving 6 bases between them. The CDR3 nucleotides read TGTGCCAGCAGCTTAACTTCAGGGAACACTGAAGCTTTCTTT. It specifies CASSLTSGNTEAFF. Complete variable domain (other parts from reference TRBV7-3 and TRBJ1-1): GAGVSQTPSNKVTEKGKYVELRCDPISGHTALYWYRQSLGQGPEFLIYFQGTGAADDSGLPNDRFFAVRPEGSVSTLKIQRTERGDSAVYLCASSLTSGNTEAFFGQGTRLTVV.

This clonotype was seen a few times. The chain uses TRBV5-1 and TRBJ1-2, with D perhaps TRBD1 (6 bases). Trimming removed 4 bases at V and 4 bases at J, with 11 bases between. Per the germline V gene, CDR1 is SGHRS and CDR2 is YFSETQ. The CDR3 consists of 13 residues. In DNA form, the CDR3 reads TGCGCCAGCAGCCCCAACAGGGCCTATGGCTACACCTTC. Translation gives CASSPNRAYGYTF.

This rearrangement joins TRBV2 to TRBJ2-1; 7 bases agree with TRBD1. Germline values: CDR1 SNHLY, CDR2 FYNNEI. The CDR3 length is 15 residues. The V gene end was trimmed by 4 bases and the J gene end by 4 bases; junction bases not matched to a gene: 7. As DNA, the CDR3 is TGTGCCAGCAGTGGACGGGACAGTGAATACAATGAGCAGTTCTTC. This sequence encodes CASSGRDSEYNEQFF.

The gene calls are TRBV18 and TRBJ2-1; no firm D call. There are 14 residues in the CDR3. Germline assignment: CDR1 KGHSH and CDR2 LQKENI. V was trimmed by 5 bases and J by 6 bases, leaving 14 bases between them. In nucleotides, the CDR3 is TGTGCCAGCTCAACCCCTTCACAGCCCAATGAGCAGTTCTTC. Protein sequence: CASSTPSQPNEQFF.

This chain uses TRBV30 with TRBJ1-1, with D perhaps matching TRBD1 (5 bases). Germline loops: CDR1 GTSNPN, CDR2 SVGIG (reference sequence). V shed 1 base and J shed 3 bases, with 21 bases lying between them. This CDR3 contains 17 residues. CDR3 loop: CAWSGLGVHASYTEAFF. As DNA, the CDR3 is TGTGCCTGGAGTGGCCTAGGGGTTCACGCCAGCTACACTGAAGCTTTCTTT.

This rearrangement joins TRBV3-1 to TRBJ2-2, with TRBD2 matching 11 bases. Germline CDR1 is LGHDT and CDR2 is YNNKEL (reference sequence). Trimming removed 0 bases from V and 7 bases from J; junction bases left unmatched: 10. This CDR3 region has 18 residues. CDR3 region: CASSQERLRLAGGGELFF. For the CDR3, the DNA is TGTGCCAGCAGCCAAGAAAGGCTCCGGCTAGCGGGAGGCGGGGAGCTGTTTTTT.

The rearrangement links TRBV5-1 to TRBJ2-3; no firm D call. CDR3 length equals 15 residues. Germline V gene lookup returns CDR1 SGHRS and CDR2 YFSETQ. V lost 3 bases to trimming and J lost 0 bases, with 11 bases between them. The CDR3 is CASSWKKASTDTQYF. The CDR3 DNA follows: TGCGCCAGCAGCTGGAAGAAAGCTAGCACAGATACGCAGTATTTT.

The rearrangement links TRBV7-2 to TRBJ2-3; D gene unclear. Germline loops: CDR1 SGHTA, CDR2 FQGNSA. The CDR3 covers 13 residues. Trimming left V 7 bases short and J 6 bases short, with 14 bases between. CDR3 nucleotides: TGTGCCAGCACCTCCCACTTGTCGGATACGCAGTATTTT. This codes for CASTSHLSDTQYF.

The genes are TRBV14 and TRBJ1-6; D is unclear. Germline values: CDR1 SGHDN, CDR2 FVKESK. V was trimmed by 0 bases and J by 13 bases, leaving 10 bases between them. The CDR3 has 13 amino acids. In DNA form, the CDR3 reads TGTGCCAGCAGCCAAGAGCTCTATGCGCCCCTCCACTTT. Protein: CASSQELYAPLHF.

The chain combines TRBV29-1 with TRBJ1-1; D remains unclear. The CDR3 consists of 11 residues. The germline CDR1 and CDR2 sequences are SQVTM and ANQGSEA. Trimming pared 7 bases from V and 1 base from J, leaving 7 bases between. CDR3 sequence (DNA): TGCAGCGGGGCGGGGAACACTGAAGCTTTCTTT. This sequence encodes CSGAGNTEAFF.

The chain has TRBV7-2 and TRBJ2-5, with 7 bases aligning to TRBD2. There are 16 residues in the CDR3. In germline, CDR1 is SGHTA, CDR2 FQGNSA. The trim removed 2 bases at V and 5 bases at J, leaving 11 bases unmatched. The DNA of the CDR3 is TGTGCCAGCAGCTTAAACCCGGGAGGCAGGCAGGAGACCCAGTACTTC. This codes for CASSLNPGGRQETQYF.

This chain links TRBV5-1 with TRBJ1-1; no clear D gene. This CDR3 spans 14 amino acids. With 4 bases removed from V and 5 bases from J, the gap between germline ends came to 15 bases. Per the germline V gene, CDR1 is SGHRS and CDR2 is YFSETQ. The CDR3 protein is CASSLLGVQTEAFF. The CDR3 region has the DNA TGCGCCAGCAGCCTTCTTGGGGTTCAGACTGAAGCTTTCTTT.

This clonotype has a handful of counts. V usage is TRBV4-3 and J usage is TRBJ2-2; 7 nucleotides line up with TRBD2. Per the germline V gene, CDR1 is LGHNA and CDR2 is YSLEER. J lost 8 bases, V lost 2 bases, and 14 bases had no gene match. The CDR3 length is 17 residues. This chain's CDR3 is CASSQSSGPAASGELFF. CDR3 sequence (DNA): TGCGCCAGCAGCCAATCTAGCGGACCGGCCGCTTCTGGGGAGCTGTTTTTT.

CDR3 loop: CASSSGGDSTDTQYF. The CDR3 DNA sequence: TGTGCCAGCAGCTCAGGGGGGGATAGCACAGATACGCAGTATTTT. The chain couples TRBV4-2 to TRBJ2-3; D possibly uses TRBD1 or TRBD2 (7 bases each). The CDR3 covers 15 residues. CDR1 is LGHNA, CDR2 YNFKEQ, per germline. Trimming removed 5 bases at V and 0 bases at J, with 12 bases between.

CDR3 region: CATSRGPSGNREAQYF. The CDR3 coding sequence is TGTGCCACCAGCAGAGGCCCCAGCGGGAACCGAGAAGCGCAGTATTTT. The chain employs TRBV15 and TRBJ2-3; 7 bases fit TRBD2. V shed 1 base and J 10 bases; nucleotides not matched to a gene: 14. Germline V gene lookup returns CDR1 LNHNV and CDR2 YYDKDF (reference sequence). This CDR3 has 16 amino acids.

The chain links TRBV4-2 to TRBJ2-1, with TRBD2 matching 9 bases. With V trimmed by 4 bases and J by 5 bases, 12 bases remained unmatched. Looked up from germline, CDR1 is LGHNA and CDR2 is YNFKEQ. The CDR3 has 17 residues. CDR3 nucleotide sequence: TGTGCCAGCAGCCCTTTGGCTAGCGGGAACCGACACAATGAGCAGTTCTTC. This sequence encodes CASSPLASGNRHNEQFF.

With regard to this clonotype: The junction departs from the called germline gene at one end, perhaps through a read error. CDR3 amino acids: CASSLDHRNTEAFF. CDR3 nucleotides: TGTGCCAGCAGCTTGGATCACCGGAACACCGAAGCTTTCTTT. This sequence joins TRBV5-6 and TRBJ1-1; D is unresolved. CDR3 length equals 14 residues. Germline V gene data show CDR1 as SGHDT and CDR2 as YYEEEE.

The chain uses TRBV6-5 and TRBJ1-1, with 8 nucleotides matching TRBD1. This CDR3 is 16 amino acids long. Trimming cost V 10 bases and J 1 base; bases outside gene matches: 14. The germline CDR1 and CDR2 sequences are MNHEY and SVGAGI. DNA for the CDR3: TGTGCCACCCATTTGACAGGGGTTTTGGCGAACACTGAAGCTTTCTTT. It is translated as CATHLTGVLANTEAFF.

The chain recombines TRBV18 with TRBJ2-5; tentatively, D is TRBD1 (6 bases). The CDR3 contains 16 residues. Germline V gives CDR1 KGHSH, CDR2 LQKENI. Trimming took off 4 bases at V and 4 bases at J, with 19 bases between the two ends. The CDR3 coding sequence is TGTGCCAGCTCACTTTCCGGGACAAGGGGGAGAGAGACCCAGTACTTC. This gives the protein CASSLSGTRGRETQYF.

The chain joins TRBV7-6 to TRBJ1-1, with a tentative D call TRBD1 (6 bases). Germline values: CDR1 SGHVS, CDR2 FNYEAQ. The V gene lost 5 bases and the J gene lost 3 bases, with 10 bases spanning the gap. This CDR3 has 13 amino acids. The CDR3 DNA is TGTGCCAGCAGCAAGGGGGGGCACACTGAAGCTTTCTTT. This sequence encodes CASSKGGHTEAFF.

The gene calls are TRBV2 and TRBJ2-5, with D perhaps matching TRBD1 (6 bases). CDR1 is SNHLY and CDR2 is FYNNEI in the germline V gene. With 7 bases removed from V and 5 bases from J, the gap between germline ends came to 17 bases. The CDR3 contains 14 residues. CDR3 loop: CASIPTGLRETQYF. CDR3 coding DNA: TGTGCCAGCATTCCTACAGGGTTGCGGGAGACCCAGTACTTC.